These T cell receptor beta chains were read from a single sample in a study of blood T cell repertoires in COVID-19. Using immunoSEQ multiplex PCR, the repertoire was profiled, and TCRdb retains in-frame clones only, with some absent. The top ten hold about 5.1% of the sample, which has some 190,000 clones, approximately 84% seen once. Sequenced input: peripheral blood. The receptor set was obtained from a woman aged 70-85 years with active or convalescent COVID-19. Each CDR3 is given with its conserved first and last residue. A D gene is named only where the DNA matches it firmly. Expanded clones get a size class; other rows say once, few or many, or leave the size out.

size,V,J,D,DNA,CDR3
NA,TRBV18,TRBJ2-3,TRBD1,TGTGCCAGCTCACCTATAATCTCAGGGGGTCTCGGGACAGATACGCAGTATTTT,CASSPIISGGLGTDTQYF
NA,TRBV2,TRBJ1-2,TRBD1,TGTGCCAGCAGTACTAACCGTGGGACAGAAAAAGATCGATATGGCTACACCTTC,CASSTNRGTEKDRYGYTF
once,TRBV6-1,TRBJ1-4,NA,TGTGCCAGCAGTGAATGGGGGGGTGAAAAACTGTTTTTT,CASSEWGGEKLFF
NA,TRBV7-7,TRBJ2-3,NA,TGTGCCAGCAGCTTAGTTCCAGGGAGCACAGATACGCAGTATTTT,CASSLVPGSTDTQYF
NA,TRBV12-5,TRBJ2-3,NA,TGTGCTAGTGGTTTGGTAGTCAGAAGGGGAGATACGCAGTATTTT,CASGLVVRRGDTQYF
NA,TRBV19,TRBJ2-1,TRBD2,TGTGCCAGTAGTATGAGCGGGGAGAAGCAGTTCTTC,CASSMSGEKQFF
NA,TRBV6-1,TRBJ2-7,TRBD1,TGTGCCAGCAGTCGCCCGGGACAGGGGGTCTACGAGCAGTACTTC,CASSRPGQGVYEQYF
NA,TRBV19,TRBJ2-1,NA,TGTGCCAGTAGTTCAGGGAGGAATGAGCAGTTCTTC,CASSSGRNEQFF
NA,TRBV12-5,TRBJ2-2,TRBD2,TGTGCTAGTGGTTCACTACCCCCCTGGACTAGCGGGAGACATTCGAACACCGGGGAGCTGTTTTTT,CASGSLPPWTSGRHSNTGELFF
NA,TRBV5-1,TRBJ2-5,NA,TGCGCCAGCAGCTTGGCCCTTGTGGGCGGGTGGGAGACCCAGTACTTC,CASSLALVGGWETQYF
NA,TRBV18,TRBJ1-1,NA,TGTGCCAGCTCACCACCGGGCAGGGTCTCTGAAGCTTTCTTT,CASSPPGRVSEAFF
NA,TRBV7-2,TRBJ2-1,TRBD2,TGTGCCAGCAGCCCCATCGGGGGGGCAAGGTACAATGAGCAGTTCTTC,CASSPIGGARYNEQFF
NA,TRBV3-1/TRBV3-2,TRBJ2-1,NA,TGTGCCAGCAGCCGGGTCCGGATGACGGGAGTTACCTACAATGAGCAGTTCTTC,CASSRVRMTGVTYNEQFF
NA,TRBV27,TRBJ2-1,NA,TGTGCCAGCAGTTTCCAGACGGGTAGTGAGCAGTTCTTC,CASSFQTGSEQFF
NA,TRBV6-5,TRBJ2-1,TRBD1,TGTGCCAGCCGATGGACAGGGGACTACAATGAGCAGTTCTTC,CASRWTGDYNEQFF
NA,TRBV5-1,TRBJ2-1,NA,TGCGCCAGCAGCCTAACCCGGACTGGCTACAATGAGCAGTTCTTC,CASSLTRTGYNEQFF
NA,TRBV11-3,TRBJ2-3,NA,TGTGCCAGCAGCTTAGTAAGCGGCGGGCCGGATACGCAGTATTTT,CASSLVSGGPDTQYF
NA,TRBV25-1,TRBJ1-4,NA,TGTGCCAGCAGTGATCCGGGGGGCGGGGGTGAAAAACTGTTTTTT,CASSDPGGGGEKLFF
NA,TRBV27,TRBJ1-1,NA,TGTGCCAGCAGTTTCGGCACTGAAGCTTTCTTT,CASSFGTEAFF
NA,TRBV18,TRBJ2-7,TRBD1,TGTGCCAGCTCACCAGGGACAGGGGGCCTCACCTACGAGCAGTACTTC,CASSPGTGGLTYEQYF
few,TRBV11-2,TRBJ2-3,NA,TGTGCCAGCAGCTCCCAACAGGGAGCCACAGATACGCAGTATTTT,CASSSQQGATDTQYF
once,TRBV2,TRBJ2-7,NA,TGTGCCAGCAGTGAATTGGTCGGGCAGTACTTC,CASSELVGQYF
NA,TRBV6-1,TRBJ2-7,TRBD2,TGTGCCAGCAGTGCTCCCCCGGGACTAGCGGGCTACGAGCAGTACTTC,CASSAPPGLAGYEQYF
NA,TRBV6-6,TRBJ1-3,NA,TGTGCCAGCTCCGACGGGGGGGGCTATAGTGGAAACACCATATATTTT,CASSDGGGYSGNTIYF
NA,TRBV18,TRBJ2-7,TRBD1,TGTGCCAGCTCACCAGGGACAGGGCGACACGAGCAGTACTTC,CASSPGTGRHEQYF
NA,TRBV5-1,TRBJ1-6,NA,TGCGCCAGCAGCAGAGAGGGCAGTAGTAAAGGTGGATCACCCCTCCACTTT,CASSREGSSKGGSPLHF
NA,TRBV28,TRBJ2-1,TRBD2,TGTGCCAGCAGTTTAAGGGGCGGGACTAGCCGCGATGAGCAGTTCTTC,CASSLRGGTSRDEQFF
NA,TRBV12-3/TRBV12-4,TRBJ1-5,NA,TGTGCCAGCAGCGTCAACCGGGAAGCCCTTTCCCATTTT,CASSVNREALSHF
NA,TRBV18,TRBJ1-1,NA,TGTGCCAGCTCACCTTCTGGGGCCCCTGAAGCTTTCTTT,CASSPSGAPEAFF
NA,TRBV2,TRBJ1-2,TRBD1,TGTGCCAGCAGCCACGACCGTACAGGGGGCGCGGTTGGCTACACCTTC,CASSHDRTGGAVGYTF
NA,TRBV7-2,TRBJ1-4,NA,TGTGCCAGCAGCCTTGGGCCAGGCCGAGACCGTGAAAAACTGTTTTTT,CASSLGPGRDREKLFF
NA,TRBV9,TRBJ1-1,NA,TGTGCCAGCAGTCGGGGATCTATGAACACTGAAGCTTTCTTT,CASSRGSMNTEAFF
NA,TRBV3-1/TRBV3-2,TRBJ1-2,TRBD1,TGTGCCAGCAGCCGGACGACAGGGGCGGGTAACTATGGCTACACCTTC,CASSRTTGAGNYGYTF
NA,TRBV4-1,TRBJ2-3,NA,TGCGCCAGCAGCCATATTGCGGCTAGCACAGATACGCAGTATTTT,CASSHIAASTDTQYF
NA,TRBV4-1,TRBJ2-5,TRBD2,TGCGCCAGCAGCCAAGGGATAGCGGGAGGTCAAGAGACCCAGTACTTC,CASSQGIAGGQETQYF
NA,TRBV7-3,TRBJ2-7,NA,TGTGCCAGCAGCTTAAAGCTGCGCAGGGTCGCCGAGCAGTACTTC,CASSLKLRRVAEQYF
NA,TRBV19,TRBJ2-1,NA,TGTGCCAGTACCCCGGGAGGGGGCATAAATGAGCAGTTCTTC,CASTPGGGINEQFF